The entry that follows covers one TCR beta chain sequence. Its cognate antigen is unknown. A single record per CDR3 protein comes from TCRdb applying MiXCR to the reads. Here the sample spans approximately 71,000 distinct CDR3 sequences, approximately 22% being singletons. The sample belongs to a study of T cell repertoires in cytomegalovirus infection. On the study more broadly: The authors relied on CMV epitopes, both recently identified HLA-C-restricted and well-studied HLA-B-restricted. Both CMV infection and a matching HLA type were indicated by public TCR beta signatures. Findings and limits, study-wide: The response measured ex vivo was dominated by TCR beta clonotypes (HLA-C-restricted and CMV-specific). Individuals carrying CMV plus the relevant HLA were identified by cumulative frequency of public TCR beta families.

With 2 bases removed from V and 6 bases from J, the gap between germline ends came to 10 bases. CDR1 and CDR2 (germline): MNHEY, SMNVEV (reference sequence). This CDR3 has 13 residues. The specimen comprised CD8+ T cells from cultured PBMCs, sampled from culture after CMV antigen stimulation. V gene TRBV27 combines with J gene TRBJ1-1; possibly TRBD1 for D (5 bases). The TCR sequence derives from a human donor in good health (CMV status not recorded). Some clones in this sample may be carry-over from other donors' samples. In DNA form, the CDR3 reads TGTGCCAGCAGTTTAGTCGGGGGACCTGAAGCTTTCTTT. Its translation is CASSLVGGPEAFF.